A single sample is the source of the 23 T cell receptor beta chains below, sequenced in a study of blood T cell repertoires in COVID-19. Method: immunoSEQ multiplex PCR; TCRdb's copy keeps in-frame clones and lacks some. The data show roughly 72,000 clones, about 88% seen once. The sequencing input was peripheral blood. These TCRs come from a human donor in a cohort sampled during active COVID-19.

CDR3 sequence reads: CASSSGLATDTQYF. CDR3 nucleotides: TGCGCCAGCAGTTCGGGACTAGCTACAGATACGCAGTATTTT. The chain uses TRBV5-1 and TRBJ2-3; TRBD2 matches 9 bases. The CDR3 has 14 amino acids. V lost 5 bases, J lost 3 bases, and 4 bases stayed unmatched. The germline gives CDR1 SGHRS, CDR2 YFSETQ.

This sequence joins TRBV18 and TRBJ2-3; D perhaps matches TRBD1 (6 bases). With 4 bases removed from V and 5 bases from J, the gap between germline ends came to 16 bases. The CDR3 spans 15 residues. Germline CDR1 and CDR2: KGHSH and LQKENI. For the CDR3, the DNA is TGTGCCAGCTCACTTTCCACCGGGACACAAGATACGCAGTATTTT. It yields the protein CASSLSTGTQDTQYF.

The V call is TRBV12-3 or TRBV12-4, the J call TRBJ2-1; no clear D. V was shortened by 8 bases and J by 9 bases, with 5 bases between the two germline ends. The length of the CDR3 is 9 residues. CDR3 amino acids: CASGREQFF. The CDR3 DNA is TGTGCCAGCGGCCGTGAGCAGTTCTTC.

The chain links TRBV6-5 to TRBJ1-2; D uncertain. Per the germline V gene, CDR1 is MNHEY and CDR2 is SVGAGI. The CDR3 is 13 residues long. Between the trimmed V and J ends, which lost 6 bases and 4 bases, there was a span of 12 bases. This CDR3 reads CASRVGRGYGYTF. CDR3 sequence (DNA): TGTGCCAGCAGGGTCGGGCGGGGCTATGGCTACACCTTC.

V is TRBV6-5 and J is TRBJ1-1; the D gene is possibly TRBD1 (5 bases). The ends were cut back, 0 bases at V and 8 bases at J, with 10 bases in the middle. Germline CDR1 MNHEY, CDR2 SVGAGI. The CDR3 runs to 13 residues. The CDR3 region is CASSYSGGREAFF. CDR3 nucleotides: TGTGCCAGCAGTTACTCGGGGGGTCGGGAAGCTTTCTTT.

The rearrangement links TRBV4-2 to TRBJ1-1, with D hard to call. The CDR3 contains 15 residues. In germline, CDR1 is LGHNA, CDR2 YNFKEQ. Trimming left V 0 bases short and J 1 base short, with 9 bases between. The CDR3 DNA sequence: TGTGCCAGCAGCCAAGAGGAGACTGGGAACACTGAAGCTTTCTTT. It specifies CASSQEETGNTEAFF.

The V gene is TRBV11-3, the J gene TRBJ1-2, with 9 bases that match TRBD1. This CDR3 comprises 14 residues. Unmatched junction bases numbered 1, after V lost 2 bases and J lost 3 bases. Germline CDR1 SGHNT, CDR2 YENEEA. The CDR3 nucleotides are TGTGCCAGCAGCTTACGGACAGGGGACTATGGCTACACCTTC. Translation: CASSLRTGDYGYTF. The complete variable domain, with remaining parts taken from reference TRBV11-3 and TRBJ1-2, reads EAGVVQSPRYKIIEKKQPVAFWCNPISGHNTLYWYLQNLGQGPELLIRYENEEAVDDSQLPKDRFSAERLKGVDSTLKIQPAELGDSAVYLCASSLRTGDYGYTFGSGTRLTVV.

CDR3 DNA sequence: TGTGCCAGCAGTGAATTAGGCGGGGGGCCCCAAGAGACCCAGTACTTC. Its translation is CASSELGGGPQETQYF. The V call is TRBV6-1, the J call TRBJ2-5; 8 bases line up with TRBD2. J lost 1 base, V lost 2 bases, and 6 bases had no gene match. The CDR3 spans 16 residues. Germline CDR1 and CDR2: MNHNS and SASEGT.

The J gene is TRBJ1-1, the V gene TRBV9; TRBD1 might be the D (6 bases). CDR3 length: 16 amino acids. Germline V gene data show CDR1 as SGDLS and CDR2 as YYNGEE. Between the trimmed V and J ends, which lost 4 bases and 5 bases, there was a span of 21 bases. The CDR3 DNA reads TGTGCCAGCAGCCCCCAGCGGGGGGCGCGGGGAACTGAAGCTTTCTTT. The encoded protein is CASSPQRGARGTEAFF.

V is TRBV5-5 and J is TRBJ2-7; D possibly corresponds to TRBD2 (6 bases). The V gene lost 4 bases and the J gene lost 7 bases, with 24 bases spanning the gap. The germline V gene has CDR1 SGHKS and CDR2 YYEKEE (reference sequence). This CDR3 spans 16 amino acids. Here the CDR3 reads CASSPVVGTVGGEQYF. The DNA for the CDR3 is TGTGCCAGCAGCCCCGTCGTCGGGACGGTTGGGGGGGAGCAGTACTTC.

As DNA, the CDR3 is TGCGCCAGCAGCCAAGAATGGTACAGGGCCTACGAGCAGTACTTC. Its protein is CASSQEWYRAYEQYF. The J gene is TRBJ2-7, the V gene TRBV4-3; D possibly corresponds to TRBD1 (6 bases). From germline, CDR1 is LGHNA and CDR2 YSLEER. The germline V and J ends were trimmed by 0 bases and 2 bases, with 11 bases remaining between them. The CDR3 has 15 amino acids.

The V and J genes are TRBV4-3 and TRBJ1-4, with 9 bases lining up with TRBD1. CDR1 is LGHNA, CDR2 YSLEER, per germline. The CDR3 spans 15 residues. The V gene end was trimmed by 0 bases and the J gene end by 8 bases; junction bases not matched to a gene: 4. The CDR3 here is CASSQDRTGEEKLFF. CDR3 bases: TGCGCCAGCAGCCAAGACCGGACAGGGGAAGAAAAACTGTTTTTT.

The rearrangement joins TRBV9 to TRBJ1-1; 7 bases line up with TRBD1. The CDR3 extends over 14 amino acids. V lost 1 base, J lost 4 bases, and 4 bases stayed unmatched. Germline V gene sequence: CDR1 SGDLS, CDR2 YYNGEE. CDR3 sequence: CASSVTGDVTEAFF. The CDR3, as DNA: TGTGCCAGCAGCGTAACAGGGGATGTCACTGAAGCTTTCTTT.

The chain employs TRBV27 and TRBJ2-2; 7 nucleotides match TRBD2. V shed 8 bases and J 0 bases; nucleotides not matched to a gene: 6. Germline V gene sequence: CDR1 MNHEY, CDR2 SMNVEV (reference sequence). CDR3 length: 15 amino acids. In nucleotides, the CDR3 is TGTGCCAGCGCCTGGGGGGGGACGAACACCGGGGAGCTGTTTTTT. Protein product: CASAWGGTNTGELFF.

The CDR3 loop reads CASSQGTSGETQYF. In nucleotides, the CDR3 is TGTGCCAGCAGCCAAGGAACTAGCGGTGAGACCCAGTACTTC. The chain has TRBV3-1 (or the pseudogene TRBV3-2) and TRBJ2-5, with 8 bases fitting TRBD2. This CDR3 contains 14 residues. The junction had 3 bases not matched to a gene; V was cut back by 1 base and J by 5 bases. From germline, CDR1 is LGHDT and CDR2 YNNKEL (reference sequence).

This chain connects TRBV28 to TRBJ2-7; D unresolved. Trimming removed 5 bases at V and 2 bases at J, with 13 bases between. Germline V gene data show CDR1 as MDHEN and CDR2 as SYDVKM. The CDR3 totals 14 residues. The CDR3 region has the DNA TGTGCCAGCAGTATCGTGCACTCCCCCTACGAGCAGTACTTC. This sequence encodes CASSIVHSPYEQYF.

V is TRBV11-2 and J is TRBJ1-2; 9 bases match TRBD1. From germline, CDR1 is SGHAT and CDR2 FQNNGV. Trimming removed 4 bases from V and 4 bases from J; junction bases left unmatched: 13. The length of the CDR3 is 17 residues. CDR3 residues: CASSSPRGGGQGYGYTF. Written as DNA, the CDR3 is TGTGCCAGCAGCTCCCCGAGGGGCGGGGGACAGGGCTATGGCTACACCTTC.

The chain has TRBV10-3 and TRBJ2-3; a possible D gene is TRBD1 (6 bases). Germline loops: CDR1 ENHRY, CDR2 SYGVKD. This CDR3 comprises 15 residues. The germline V and J ends were trimmed by 7 bases and 3 bases, with 17 bases remaining between them. The CDR3 loop is CAINNEQGRTDTQYF. CDR3 DNA: TGTGCCATCAATAACGAACAGGGTAGAACAGATACGCAGTATTTT.

The chain employs TRBV19 and TRBJ2-5; TRBD1 matches at 7 bases. CDR3 length: 14 residues. The V segment lost 4 bases and the J segment 7 bases; nucleotides outside the gene matches: 9. The germline V gene has CDR1 LNHDA and CDR2 SQIVND (reference sequence). The CDR3 is CASSTDTGVGTQYF. CDR3 DNA: TGTGCCAGTAGTACCGATACAGGGGTCGGGACCCAGTACTTC.

This chain links TRBV2 with TRBJ2-7, with a possible D match to TRBD2 (6 bases). V lost 6 bases to trimming and J lost 3 bases, with 21 bases between them. The CDR3 is made up of 16 amino acids. The germline gives CDR1 SNHLY, CDR2 FYNNEI. CDR3 loop: CASRGGWTTTLYEQYF. The CDR3 nucleotides are TGTGCCAGCAGGGGGGGTTGGACAACGACTCTCTACGAGCAGTACTTC.

The rearrangement joins TRBV9 to TRBJ2-1; weak D call: TRBD1 (5 bases). The CDR3 has 16 residues. Germline V gene lookup returns CDR1 SGDLS and CDR2 YYNGEE. The V end lost 0 bases, the J end lost 4 bases, and 14 bases lay between the germline ends. This CDR3 is CASSVVGGALYNEQFF. Here the CDR3 DNA reads TGTGCCAGCAGCGTAGTAGGTGGGGCTCTTTACAATGAGCAGTTCTTC.

V and J are TRBV4-1 and TRBJ2-3, with D possibly being TRBD2 (6 bases). Looked up from germline, CDR1 is MGHRA and CDR2 is YSYEKL. The V gene lost 0 bases and the J gene lost 6 bases, with 7 bases spanning the gap. This CDR3 has 13 amino acids. The CDR3 DNA reads as TGCGCCAGCAGCCAAGATCGGGAGGATACGCAGTATTTT. The encoded protein is CASSQDREDTQYF.

The chain recombines TRBV7-2 with TRBJ2-7; 9 bases are a match to TRBD1. Germline CDR1 SGHTA, CDR2 FQGNSA. Trimming cost V 1 base and J 9 bases; bases outside gene matches: 4. The CDR3 sequence is 13 residues long. CDR3 coding DNA: TGTGCCAGCAGCTTAGGGGACAGGGATTGGCAGTACTTC. Its translation is CASSLGDRDWQYF.